Following are 30 T cell receptor beta chains from one sample sequenced in a study of blood T cell repertoires in COVID-19. The assay was immunoSEQ multiplex PCR, and TCRdb's table has in-frame clones only and misses some. The sample contains tens of thousands of clones, approximately 91% of which appear only once. The material sequenced was peripheral blood. All receptors come from a woman in her seventies with acute or convalescent COVID-19.

This clone was recorded once. The chain combines TRBV29-1 with TRBJ1-1; TRBD1 aligns across 9 bases. V lost 7 bases, J lost 0 bases, and 9 bases stayed unmatched. Looked up from germline, CDR1 is SQVTM and CDR2 is ANQGSEA. The CDR3 totals 15 residues. The CDR3 DNA reads as TGCAGCGCAGGGACAGGGATCGGGATGAACACTGAAGCTTTCTTT. Amino acid sequence: CSAGTGIGMNTEAFF. The variable domain in full, with the rest retrieved from reference TRBV29-1 and TRBJ1-1, is SAVISQKPSRDICQRGTSLTIQCQVDSQVTMMFWYRQQPGQSLTLIATANQGSEATYESGFVIDKFPISRPNLTFSTLTVSNMSPEDSSIYLCSAGTGIGMNTEAFFGQGTRLTVV.

V gene TRBV2 combines with J gene TRBJ1-2; D remains unclear. Germline lookup yields CDR1 SNHLY and CDR2 FYNNEI. Trimming shortened V by 4 bases and J by 8 bases, and 17 bases separated the two germline ends. The CDR3 is 14 residues long. The CDR3 loop is CASSAMAGPVGYTF. The CDR3 DNA sequence: TGTGCCAGCAGTGCGATGGCGGGCCCCGTCGGCTACACCTTC.

For the CDR3, the DNA is TGTGCCAGCAGCCCTGGGCGACAGGGGCCCTCACCCCTCCACTTT. This sequence encodes CASSPGRQGPSPLHF. The chain combines TRBV14 with TRBJ1-6; 8 nucleotides match TRBD1. Germline-derived CDR1 and CDR2 are SGHDN and FVKESK. V shed 4 bases and J 10 bases; nucleotides not matched to a gene: 9. This CDR3 spans 15 amino acids. The full variable domain, rest sourced from reference TRBV14 and TRBJ1-6, is EAGVTQFPSHSVIEKGQTVTLRCDPISGHDNLYWYRRVMGKEIKFLLHFVKESKQDESGMPNNRFLAERTGGTYSTLKVQPAELEDSGVYFCASSPGRQGPSPLHFGNGTRLTVT.

In its sample, this clone was seen once. This chain connects TRBV11-2 to TRBJ2-1, with D possibly TRBD2 on 7 matching bases. CDR1 is SGHAT and CDR2 is FQNNGV in the germline V gene. The CDR3 is 17 residues long. The V and J ends lost 2 bases and 6 bases respectively, with 20 bases between them. CDR3 sequence reads: CASSLFSSGGRFNEQFF. The CDR3 DNA sequence: TGTGCCAGCAGCTTATTTTCTTCGGGGGGCCGGTTCAATGAGCAGTTCTTC.

This clone was found a few times. The rearrangement uses TRBV6-4 and TRBJ2-1, with D perhaps TRBD2 (6 bases). CDR1 and CDR2 from the germline V gene are MRHNA and SNTAGT. The CDR3 is 16 amino acids. Trimming stripped 0 bases from V and 6 bases from J, with 15 bases between. The CDR3 region has the DNA TGTGCCAGCAGTGACTCGGCGGAGGGTGGGAGCAATGAGCAGTTCTTC. This encodes CASSDSAEGGSNEQFF.

V usage is TRBV7-9 and J usage is TRBJ2-7; tentatively, D is TRBD2 (5 bases). V dropped 3 bases and J dropped 2 bases, with 11 bases sitting between them. This CDR3 contains 14 residues. CDR1 and CDR2 (germline): SEHNR, FQNEAQ (reference sequence). The CDR3 DNA sequence: TGTGCCAGCAGCTTGGGAGAGAGACCCTACGAGCAGTACTTC. Amino acids: CASSLGERPYEQYF.

The genes are TRBV30 and TRBJ1-1, with 7 bases lining up with TRBD1. The germline V gene encodes CDR1 GTSNPN and CDR2 SVGIG (reference sequence). The J segment lost 0 bases and the V segment lost 8 bases, leaving 18 bases of the junction unmatched. The CDR3 length is 17 residues. The DNA of the CDR3 is TGTGCCCAACGCACGCGGACAAGGGGGCAGGTGAACACTGAAGCTTTCTTT. It translates to CAQRTRTRGQVNTEAFF.

The V and J genes are TRBV28 and TRBJ1-1; 7 nucleotides agree with TRBD1. J was trimmed by 2 bases and V by 6 bases; bases with no gene match: 9. The CDR3 has 15 amino acids. Germline-derived CDR1 and CDR2 are MDHEN and SYDVKM. CDR3 DNA sequence: TGTGCCAGCAGGCGAACAGGGGATCGAAACACTGAAGCTTTCTTT. It translates to CASRRTGDRNTEAFF.

The gene calls are TRBV28 and TRBJ1-1; 10 nucleotides line up with TRBD1. J was trimmed by 6 bases and V by 4 bases; bases with no gene match: 8. There are 15 residues in the CDR3. Germline V CDR1 and CDR2: MDHEN, SYDVKM. CDR3 protein: CASSYGDRGGSEAFF. CDR3 in DNA: TGTGCCAGCAGTTACGGGGACAGGGGAGGCTCTGAAGCTTTCTTT. The variable domain in full, with the rest retrieved from reference TRBV28 and TRBJ1-1, is DVKVTQSSRYLVKRTGEKVFLECVQDMDHENMFWYRQDPGLGLRLIYFSYDVKMKEKGDIPEGYSVSREKKERFSLILESASTNQTSMYLCASSYGDRGGSEAFFGQGTRLTVV.

The chain couples TRBV20-1 to TRBJ2-1; 10 nucleotides match TRBD1. Per the germline V gene, CDR1 is DFQATT and CDR2 is SNEGSKA (reference sequence). V lost 3 bases and J lost 13; bases outside the gene matches: 6. CDR3 length: 12 amino acids. As DNA, the CDR3 is TGCAGTGCTAGTGGACAGGGGGTGGACCAGTTCTTC. It yields the protein CSASGQGVDQFF.

The CDR3 protein is CASSRTGFEAFF. CDR3 DNA: TGTGCCAGCAGCAGGACAGGGTTTGAAGCTTTCTTT. This chain links TRBV5-6 with TRBJ1-1, with 8 positions matching TRBD1. CDR3 length: 12 amino acids. V gave up 4 bases and J gave up 7 bases; unmatched junction bases: 3. CDR1 is SGHDT, CDR2 YYEEEE, per germline.

The chain employs TRBV11-2 and TRBJ2-3; 8 nucleotides match TRBD2. There are 13 residues in the CDR3. CDR1 is SGHAT, CDR2 FQNNGV, per germline. V lost 8 bases, J lost 0 bases, and 1 base stayed unmatched. This CDR3 reads CASRLASTDTQYF. The DNA for the CDR3 is TGTGCCAGCCGACTAGCGAGCACAGATACGCAGTATTTT.

J is TRBJ2-2 and V is TRBV30; D gene uncertain. The CDR3 is 13 amino acids. Germline-derived CDR1 and CDR2 are GTSNPN and SVGIG (reference sequence). The V gene lost 3 bases and the J gene lost 0 bases, with 5 bases spanning the gap. The chain's CDR3 is CAWRAANTGELFF. In nucleotides, the CDR3 is TGTGCCTGGAGGGCAGCGAACACCGGGGAGCTGTTTTTT.

The rearrangement links TRBV5-1 to TRBJ2-5, with D unresolved. V shed 2 bases and J shed 5 bases, with 10 bases lying between them. The CDR3 is 13 amino acids. CDR1 is SGHRS and CDR2 is YFSETQ in the germline V gene. CDR3 DNA: TGCGCCAGCAGCTTTTTCATCGGGGAGACCCAGTACTTC. This translates into CASSFFIGETQYF.

This clone occurred once. The gene calls are TRBV10-2 and TRBJ1-1; tentatively, D is TRBD1 (5 bases). V was cut by 3 bases and J by 1 base, with 9 bases left in between. From germline, CDR1 is WSHSY and CDR2 SAAADI. The CDR3 extends over 14 amino acids. Written as DNA, the CDR3 is TGCGCCAGCAGTGATACAGGAAGGAACACTGAAGCTTTCTTT. Its translation: CASSDTGRNTEAFF.

This clone occurred a few times. J is TRBJ1-2 and V is TRBV5-1, with D hard to call. Germline lookup yields CDR1 SGHRS and CDR2 YFSETQ. The ends were cut back, 0 bases at V and 4 bases at J, with 4 bases in the middle. This CDR3 has 12 residues. CDR3 DNA sequence: TGCGCCAGCAGCTTGGACGGCTATGGCTACACCTTC. Protein product: CASSLDGYGYTF.

The genes are TRBV28 and TRBJ2-7, with 7 bases fitting TRBD1. Germline loops: CDR1 MDHEN, CDR2 SYDVKM. With 5 bases clipped from V and 0 bases from J, the junction kept 4 bases outside the gene matches. The CDR3 is 14 residues long. CDR3 in DNA: TGTGCCAGCAGTAACAGGGGAATCTCCTACGAGCAGTACTTC. Translated: CASSNRGISYEQYF. Drawing the rest from reference TRBV28 and TRBJ2-7, the complete variable domain is DVKVTQSSRYLVKRTGEKVFLECVQDMDHENMFWYRQDPGLGLRLIYFSYDVKMKEKGDIPEGYSVSREKKERFSLILESASTNQTSMYLCASSNRGISYEQYFGPGTRLTVT.

The chain has TRBV6-5 and TRBJ1-2, with TRBD1 matching 7 bases. This CDR3 region has 13 residues. With V trimmed by 6 bases and J by 6 bases, 7 bases remained unmatched. CDR1 and CDR2 from the germline V gene are MNHEY and SVGAGI. This chain's CDR3 is CASRISGGNGYTF. CDR3 nucleotides: TGTGCCAGCAGGATATCAGGGGGGAATGGCTACACCTTC.

The V and J genes are TRBV12-3 or TRBV12-4 and TRBJ1-2; D is perhaps TRBD1 (5 bases). The length of the CDR3 is 11 residues. Trimming left V 6 bases short and J 4 bases short, with 6 bases between. In DNA form, the CDR3 reads TGTGCCAGCAGCAGGGCCTATGGCTACACCTTC. It specifies CASSRAYGYTF.

V is TRBV19 and J is TRBJ1-5, with 8 bases identical to TRBD1. V trimming: 5 bases; J trimming: 7 bases; junction bases outside the gene matches: 4. The germline V gene has CDR1 LNHDA and CDR2 SQIVND (reference sequence). The length of the CDR3 is 13 residues. CDR3 sequence: CASSGDRLQPQHF. The CDR3 nucleotides read TGTGCCAGTAGTGGGGACAGGCTACAGCCCCAGCATTTT.

This clone was seen a handful of times. This rearrangement joins TRBV6-1 to TRBJ1-1, with D perhaps matching TRBD1 (5 bases). V shed 1 base and J shed 3 bases, with 6 bases lying between them. Germline CDR1 and CDR2: MNHNS and SASEGT. The CDR3 runs to 13 residues. CDR3 coding DNA: TGTGCCAGCAGTGAAGGACAGCACACTGAAGCTTTCTTT. Translated, it gives CASSEGQHTEAFF.

J is TRBJ1-5 and V is TRBV30, with D unresolved. The V end lost 4 bases, the J end lost 4 bases, and 11 bases lay between the germline ends. The CDR3 has 13 amino acids. Germline V gene sequence: CDR1 GTSNPN, CDR2 SVGIG (reference sequence). CDR3 sequence reads: CAWNDEENQPQHF. The CDR3 DNA sequence: TGTGCCTGGAATGATGAGGAGAATCAGCCCCAGCATTTT.

The sample holds one count of this clone. The V and J genes are TRBV2 and TRBJ1-1; 7 bases map to TRBD1. Germline CDR1 is SNHLY and CDR2 is FYNNEI. This CDR3 has 14 residues. V was pared by 8 bases and J by 5 bases, with 11 bases of the junction left unmatched. The CDR3 protein is CASRTTGLGTEAFF. DNA of the CDR3: TGTGCCAGCCGAACGACAGGGTTGGGAACTGAAGCTTTCTTT. Looking up the rest from reference TRBV2 and TRBJ1-1 gives the full variable domain: EPEVTQTPSHQVTQMGQEVILRCVPISNHLYFYWYRQILGQKVEFLVSFYNNEISEKSEIFDDQFSVERPDGSNFTLKIRSTKLEDSAMYFCASRTTGLGTEAFFGQGTRLTVV.

V usage is TRBV5-5 and J usage is TRBJ2-7, with D possibly matching TRBD1 (6 bases). The V and J ends lost 4 bases and 2 bases respectively, with 16 bases between them. This CDR3 has 15 residues. Germline V gene lookup returns CDR1 SGHKS and CDR2 YYEKEE (reference sequence). CDR3 sequence: CASSEGTLLTYEQYF. For the CDR3, the DNA is TGTGCCAGCAGCGAAGGGACACTATTAACCTACGAGCAGTACTTC.

This clone was observed a single time. This chain joins TRBV10-1 and TRBJ2-3; 10 nucleotides align to TRBD2. Germline CDR1 and CDR2: WNHNN and SYGVQD (reference sequence). V gave up 3 bases and J gave up 8 bases; unmatched junction bases: 8. CDR3 length equals 15 residues. The CDR3 DNA is TGCGCCAGCAGTGAAACTAGCGGGGTGTGGAGTACGCAGTATTTT. Encoded protein: CASSETSGVWSTQYF.

The CDR3 loop reads CAILPQRGGRDTQYF. CDR3 coding DNA: TGTGCCATACTACCTCAGCGGGGGGGACGAGATACGCAGTATTTT. The chain employs TRBV5-4 and TRBJ2-3; 10 bases align to TRBD2. The CDR3 has 15 amino acids. The V gene's germline CDR1 is SGHNT and CDR2 YYREEE (reference sequence). V shed 9 bases and J 5 bases; nucleotides not matched to a gene: 12.

DNA of the CDR3: TGTGCCAGCAGCTTTGGTGGGGCAGGGAATCAGCCCCAGCATTTT. The encoded protein is CASSFGGAGNQPQHF. The rearrangement links TRBV5-4 to TRBJ1-5, with D possibly being TRBD1 (5 bases). Germline loops: CDR1 SGHNT, CDR2 YYREEE (reference sequence). The CDR3 contains 15 residues. The V end was cut by 2 bases, the J end by 4 bases, with 13 bases between. Full variable domain (outside the CDR3, taken from reference TRBV5-4 and TRBJ1-5): ETGVTQSPTHLIKTRGQQVTLRCSSQSGHNTVSWYQQALGQGPQFIFQYYREEENGRGNFPPRFSGLQFPNYSSELNVNALELDDSALYLCASSFGGAGNQPQHFGDGTRLSIL.

This clone was observed a single time. The chain is built from TRBV10-2 and TRBJ2-7; 7 nucleotides agree with TRBD2. The CDR3 contains 15 residues. CDR1 is WSHSY, CDR2 SAAADI, per germline. J gave up 2 bases and V 1 base, and 5 bases lay outside the gene matches. The CDR3 coding sequence is TGCGCCAGCAGTGAGTTAACTAGCGCCACCTACGAGCAGTACTTC. Protein product: CASSELTSATYEQYF.

The chain employs TRBV5-1 and TRBJ1-2; 8 positions match TRBD1. J gave up 7 bases and V 3 bases, and 8 bases lay outside the gene matches. CDR1 is SGHRS, CDR2 YFSETQ, per germline. The CDR3 consists of 14 residues. The CDR3 nucleotides are TGCGCCAGCAGCTCGGGACAGGATAGGGCTGGCTACACCTTC. Encoded protein: CASSSGQDRAGYTF. The full variable domain, completed using reference TRBV5-1 and TRBJ1-2, is KAGVTQTPRYLIKTRGQQVTLSCSPISGHRSVSWYQQTPGQGLQFLFEYFSETQRNKGNFPGRFSGRQFSNSRSEMNVSTLELGDSALYLCASSSGQDRAGYTFGSGTRLTVV.

This rearrangement joins TRBV4-2 to TRBJ1-2, with a possible D match to TRBD1 (6 bases). Germline V gene sequence: CDR1 LGHNA, CDR2 YNFKEQ. The CDR3 is 15 amino acids. With 0 bases removed from V and 2 bases from J, the gap between germline ends came to 10 bases. This chain's CDR3 is CASSQEQGYNYGYTF. In DNA, the CDR3 is TGTGCCAGCAGCCAAGAGCAGGGGTACAACTATGGCTACACCTTC.